The 5 T cell receptor beta chains given below trace back to one sample, sequenced in a study of technical replicates of blood from several donors. The protocol was immunoSEQ multiplex PCR, while the TCRdb copy is restricted to in-frame clones and leaves out a portion. The sample shows roughly 72,000 clones, around 96% of them seen only once. Input material: T cells isolated from PBMCs. The receptors originated from a human donor in good health.

The chain carries TRBV7-8 and TRBJ2-7, with 7 nucleotides matching TRBD2. Trimming at V came to 3 bases and at J to 4 bases, leaving 9 bases not matched to a gene. The CDR3 loop spans 15 amino acids. The germline gives CDR1 SGHVS, CDR2 FQNEAQ. CDR3 in DNA: TGTGCCAGCAGCTTCGGAACGGGGGGAACGTACGAGCAGTACTTC. It is translated as CASSFGTGGTYEQYF.

V gene TRBV5-6 combines with J gene TRBJ2-7; 7 bases map to TRBD1. Germline lookup yields CDR1 SGHDT and CDR2 YYEEEE. The V and J ends lost 3 bases and 3 bases, in that order; junction bases with no gene match: 15. The CDR3 is 17 residues long. CDR3 sequence (DNA): TGTGCCAGCAGCTCCCTCTTGGGGGACAGTTTGCTCTACGAGCAGTACTTC. This gives the protein CASSSLLGDSLLYEQYF.

This rearrangement joins TRBV19 to TRBJ2-1, with D tentatively TRBD2 (5 bases). Trimming stripped 5 bases from V and 5 bases from J, with 13 bases between. Germline V gene sequence: CDR1 LNHDA, CDR2 SQIVND (reference sequence). The length of the CDR3 is 14 residues. The CDR3 region has the DNA TGTGCCAGTAGTGAGCGGAGCACCCACAATGAGCAGTTCTTC. Protein: CASSERSTHNEQFF.

The chain combines TRBV28 with TRBJ2-3; D is possibly TRBD1 (6 bases). Germline V gene lookup returns CDR1 MDHEN and CDR2 SYDVKM. This CDR3 is 15 amino acids long. V was cut by 5 bases and J by 4 bases, with 16 bases left in between. In nucleotides, the CDR3 is TGTGCCAGCAGTCTACTCCGGGACACATCAGATACGCAGTATTTT. Its protein is CASSLLRDTSDTQYF. The variable domain in full, completed from reference TRBV28 and TRBJ2-3, reads DVKVTQSSRYLVKRTGEKVFLECVQDMDHENMFWYRQDPGLGLRLIYFSYDVKMKEKGDIPEGYSVSREKKERFSLILESASTNQTSMYLCASSLLRDTSDTQYFGPGTRLTVL.

The chain is built from TRBV20-1 and TRBJ2-1; 8 bases match TRBD2. The V gene end was trimmed by 5 bases and the J gene end by 15 bases; junction bases not matched to a gene: 9. Germline CDR1 reads DFQATT; CDR2 reads SNEGSKA (reference sequence). This CDR3 is built from 11 residues. Written as DNA, the CDR3 is TGCAGTGCTGGCTCCGGGACTAGTCTGTTCTTC. It is translated as CSAGSGTSLFF.